This T cell receptor (beta chain) was sequenced for a study of OX40 agonist ivuxolimab in advanced cancers. For the study at large: Across the patients, intravenous ivuxolimab was delivered every 2 weeks at 0.01 to 10 mg/kg.

With regard to this clone: Compared with germline, one end of the junction differs, possibly owing to a read error.

The CDR3 consists of 14 residues. Per germline, CDR1 SSHAT and CDR2 FNYEAQ (reference sequence). The method was immunoSEQ multiplex PCR; TCRdb's version includes in-frame clones alone and lacks a portion of them. The sample shows approximately 58,000 clones, roughly nine tenths of them seen only once. The chain links TRBV7-7 to TRBJ2-7, with 7 bases identical to TRBD2. The source of this sequence is an adult with an advanced solid tumor such as melanoma, head and neck, liver or kidney cancer. This material consisted of CD4+ or CD8+ T cells sorted from blood, taken in a trial of the OX40 agonist ivuxolimab. The CDR3 protein is CASSTTSDSYEQYF. The CDR3 DNA reads as TGTGCTAGCAGCACCACTAGCGACTCCTACGAGCAGTACTTC.